This TCR beta chain was obtained from a study of blood T cells in healthy people across ages. With a J-beta primer mix and a sample-barcoded 5' primer, a second PCR ran about 6 to 11 cycles. Via MiXCR, TCRdb re-called the 5' RACE reads, giving one row per CDR3 protein. Of about 1.8 million distinct CDR3 sequences listed, around 48% are singletons. Each sample had at least 7 million PBMCs isolated. The sample was blood. The clonotype originates from a woman aged 40 to 50 in good health.

The CDR3 is CASRKQGDGEETQYF. The CDR3, as DNA: TGTGCCAGTAGGAAACAGGGGGATGGGGAAGAGACCCAATACTTC. The chain uses TRBV19 and TRBJ2-4; TRBD1 matches at 8 bases. The V gene end was trimmed by 6 bases and the J gene end by 16 bases; junction bases not matched to a gene: 20. Germline loops: CDR1 LNHDA, CDR2 SQIVND (reference sequence). The CDR3 sequence is 15 residues long.